This TCR beta chain was documented in a study of CD8 T cells in ankylosing spondylitis (dated by TCRdb to the late 2010s). About the investigation overall: To find TCR variants linked to disease, the study profiled T cell receptor beta repertoires in ankylosing spondylitis patients and healthy donors. The full study cohort was made up of about two dozen ankylosing spondylitis patients and over 90 healthy donors. Peripheral blood was sampled, and synovial fluid was also collected from ankylosing spondylitis patients. Overall study results and their limits: Blood from ankylosing spondylitis patients appeared to be characterized by a TCR beta motif composed of 7 to 9 highly homologous amino acid variants. The disease-linked clones had a CD8+ phenotype and were found at relatively low frequencies in peripheral blood. Some TCR beta motif variants had previously been reported in synovial fluid and blood of reactive arthritis patients, which suggested common disease-initiation mechanisms. The disease-linked clones were reported to be significantly enriched in matched synovial fluid samples from ankylosing spondylitis patients.

As concerns this clonotype: Its antigen specificity is not known. Per-nucleotide qualities are absent, and no much larger clonotype sits a single base away.

The instrument was an Illumina HiSeq 2500. Quantitative 5'-RACE with molecular barcodes was the method used to prepare the TCR beta libraries. As for how the authors treated the data: A new computational method, built on a probabilistic model of VDJ rearrangement, was used to identify disease-linked TCR variants. TCRdb itself trimmed the public reads at Q25 with fastp, ran MiXCR and retained productive beta chains. Here each entry gathers all rows of one CDR3 protein and keeps the most common genes and DNA. The V and J calls, along with clone size, are taken from TCRdb and not from the paper's own processing. The sample table records 250,000 to 400,000 distinct CDR3 sequences; roughly 11% of these occur just once. About 10% of the sample comes from the top ten. V is cut back by 1 base and J by 2 bases, with 4 bases in the junction unmatched. Including the terminal cysteine and phenylalanine, the CDR3 comprises 16 residues. Of the read, only the CDR3 DNA is kept; its 48 bases are in frame from base 1. Per the germline V gene, LGHNA is the CDR1 and YSLEER is the CDR2.

The receptor's source is a female donor with ankylosing spondylitis or in good health (not recorded which). The chain links TRBV4-3 with TRBJ2-7; 11 nucleotides in the junction match TRBD2. The sample taken for sequencing was blood, either unsorted or a sorted T cell fraction (not recorded which). The nucleotide sequence is TGCGCCAGCAGCCAAGCGCTAGCGGGAGGCGCCTACGAGCAGTACTTC. Translation gives CASSQALAGGAYEQYF.